Ten or more counts support the clone carrying this TCR beta chain. Its cognate antigen is unknown. The sample originates from a study of CD8 T cells in ankylosing spondylitis. Study-wide results and caveats: Disease-linked clones were reportedly significantly enriched in matched ankylosing spondylitis synovial fluid.

This CDR3 is 14 amino acids long. The V and J ends lost 6 bases and 0 bases respectively, with 9 bases between them. Libraries of TCR beta came from quantitative 5'-RACE with molecular barcodes. TCRdb recomputed calls from the 5' RACE reads with MiXCR, one row per CDR3 protein. The sample contains some 30,000 distinct CDR3 sequences, about 7.2% of which appear only once. V gene TRBV12-3 or TRBV12-4 combines with J gene TRBJ1-5; no definite D call. Sequenced material: blood, either unsorted or a sorted T cell fraction (not recorded which). This receptor was obtained from a male donor with ankylosing spondylitis or in good health (not recorded which). CDR3 DNA sequence: TGTGCCAGCAGCGGGAGGGTTAGCAATCAGCCCCAGCATTTT. It is translated as CASSGRVSNQPQHF.